This T cell receptor beta chain was recovered during a study of post-analysis software for immune sequencing data (dated by TCRdb to about 2015). About the study as a whole: Disease courses on record covered relapsing-remitting, secondary progressive and progressive-relapsing multiple sclerosis, though some patients had no subtype annotation. The multiple sclerosis patient repertoires were compared with about a dozen previously published healthy control repertoires from donors aged about 6 to 25 years. A subset of samples was prepared in parallel using single-end sample barcoding, then pooled and co-amplified after Illumina adapter ligation. The study at large found these results: The multiple sclerosis patient group was slightly younger than the control group. Normalized Chao1 diversity was significantly lower in multiple sclerosis patients than controls, suggesting substantial peripheral T-cell clonal expansion. Strong co-clustering of samples prepared in the same batch was shown by direct clustering with F measure, prompting a batch-effect correction.

To demonstrate the VDJtools post-analysis software, the study profiled TCR beta repertoires from the peripheral blood of about 13 young patients with multiple sclerosis. The multiple sclerosis patients were children and adolescents ranging in age from roughly 6 to 15 years. Library method: PCR. Sequencing took place on an Illumina HiSeq 2500. To reduce PCR and sequencing biases, unique molecular identifiers were incorporated into the TCR beta cDNA libraries. Per 1 to 10 million input T cells, approximately 500,000 cDNA molecules were obtained, such that each molecule approximated one T cell. The patient libraries were prepared and sequenced using the same protocol as the earlier healthy control dataset. Samples belonging to the same batch were prepared together, multiplexed and sequenced on a shared HiSeq lane. As for how the authors treated the data: Raw barcoded reads were processed with MIGEC, and single-read molecular identifier groups were discarded before consensus assembly and CDR3 extraction. Clonotype tables were post-analysed with VDJtools, and diversity was normalized by down-sampling all datasets to the smallest sample size. To correct batch-related cross-sample contamination, repertoire overlap clustering matched CDR3 amino acid sequences but not nucleotide sequences. TCRdb reprocessed the public reads (quality trimming at Q25 with fastp, clone calling with MiXCR) and kept in-frame beta chains. One record per CDR3 amino acid sequence lists the most common genes and DNA. TCRdb assigned the V and J calls; the authors' analysis was not used. Counted in this sample were approximately 150,000 distinct CDR3 sequences; approximately 30% of them appeared once. 1.5% of the sample goes to the ten largest clones.

The sample holds a few counts of this clonotype. Its target antigen remains unknown. There are no base qualities to consult, and no much larger clone falls within one base. The sample consisted of blood. This receptor was identified in a girl between 10 and 17 years old with multiple sclerosis.

The DNA reads TGTGCCAGCAGATCCGGGTCCTCCTACGAGCAGTACTTC. The encoded protein is CASRSGSSYEQYF. The chain is assembled from TRBV27 and TRBJ2-7, with the D gene call left open. From the cysteine up to the phenylalanine, the CDR3 has a length of 13 residues. Only CDR3 DNA remains: 39 bases, in frame from the first base. V was cut back by 6 bases and J by 0 bases, leaving a gap of 9 bases between them. CDR1 and CDR2 were assigned from the germline V gene (reference sequence) as MNHEY and SMNVEV.